Reported below is one T cell receptor (beta chain). Use of 60 Vbeta and 13 Jbeta primers characterized the PCR. The protocol was immunoSEQ multiplex PCR, while the TCRdb copy is restricted to in-frame clones and leaves out a portion. The table records around 140,000 clones, over 75% of them present only once. These data come from a study of cytomegalovirus exposure and HLA in healthy donors. About the study: Out of around 360 genotyped donors, about 80% belonged to the Caucasian-associated ancestry cluster.

This CDR3 has 16 amino acids. Sequencing was carried out using PBMCs. The sequence derives from a woman in her twenties or thirties in good health and CMV-seronegative. The V and J genes are TRBV21-1 and TRBJ1-6; the table calls TRBD1, which could not be checked here. TRBV21-1 is deemed a pseudogene. This CDR3 is CASSKGLQGRNSPLHF. Written as DNA, the CDR3 is TGTGCCAGCAGCAAAGGTCTACAGGGGAGGAATTCACCCCTCCACTTT.